This T cell receptor beta chain was sequenced for a study of control samples from healthy donors and cancer patients. Data came from immunoSEQ multiplex PCR; TCRdb stores just in-frame clones and leaves some out. The sample lists 150,000 or so clones, 70% to 90% occurring once. The CDR3 has 15 amino acids. V lost 3 bases, J lost 5 bases, and 15 bases lay in between. Germline values: CDR1 SGHVS, CDR2 FQNEAQ. Sequenced material: blood. The origin of this receptor is a man aged 25 to 40 in good health. The chain couples TRBV7-8 to TRBJ2-3; D remains ambiguous. CDR3 nucleotide sequence: TGTGCCAGCAGCTTGGTGGGGATATCAGGAGATACGCAGTATTTT. As protein: CASSLVGISGDTQYF.